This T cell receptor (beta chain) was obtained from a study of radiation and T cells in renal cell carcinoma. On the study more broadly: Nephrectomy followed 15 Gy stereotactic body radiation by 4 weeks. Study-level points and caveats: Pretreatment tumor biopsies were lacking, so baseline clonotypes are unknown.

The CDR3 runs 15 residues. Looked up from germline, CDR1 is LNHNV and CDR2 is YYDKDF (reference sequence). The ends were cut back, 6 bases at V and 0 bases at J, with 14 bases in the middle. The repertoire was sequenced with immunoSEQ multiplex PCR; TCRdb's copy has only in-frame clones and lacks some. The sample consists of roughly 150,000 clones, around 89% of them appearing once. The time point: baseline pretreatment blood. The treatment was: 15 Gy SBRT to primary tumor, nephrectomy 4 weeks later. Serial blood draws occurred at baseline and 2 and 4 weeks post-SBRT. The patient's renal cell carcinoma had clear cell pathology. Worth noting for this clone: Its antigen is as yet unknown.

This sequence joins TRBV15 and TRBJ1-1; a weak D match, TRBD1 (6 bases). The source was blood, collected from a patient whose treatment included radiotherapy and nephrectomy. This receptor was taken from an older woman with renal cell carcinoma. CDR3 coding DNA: TGTGCCACCAGTCTTAAGACAGGCTTGAACACTGAAGCTTTCTTT. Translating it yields CATSLKTGLNTEAFF.